The text below deals with one T cell receptor (beta chain). Its specificity is not known. The record originates from a study of CD8+CD57+ T cells in acquired aplastic anemia. Genomic DNA acted as the template from which TCR beta VDJ combination and CDR3 sequence profiling were carried out. A single record per CDR3 protein comes from TCRdb applying MiXCR to the reads. This table has about 260,000 distinct CDR3 sequences, roughly 82% appearing once. Patients who underwent sequencing had shown CD8+CD57+ cell expansion by flow cytometry. Study-wide results and limits: The study identified almost 30 CD8+ CDR3 sequences shared by patients and controls.

Germline assignment: CDR1 MDHEN and CDR2 SYDVKM. The length of the CDR3 is 14 residues. Trimming took 5 bases from V and 4 from J; bases not matched to a gene: 4. The sequenced sample consisted of sorted CD4+, CD8+, or CD8+CD57+ T cells (not recorded which) from PBMCs. The chain employs TRBV28 and TRBJ2-7; 11 bases fit TRBD2. The receptor comes from a human donor with aplastic anemia. The CDR3 spells CASSAGTSGYEQYF. DNA for the CDR3: TGTGCCAGCAGTGCCGGGACTAGCGGTTACGAGCAGTACTTC.